These T cell receptor beta chains were read from a single sample in a study of Ad26.COV2.S vaccination and SARS-CoV-2 variants. Method: immunoSEQ multiplex PCR; TCRdb's copy keeps in-frame clones and lacks some. Altogether a few hundred thousand clones are present, about 80% being singletons, with the ten largest covering just under 7.5%. The sequencing used peripheral blood, collected in a trial of Ad26.COV2.S vaccine versus placebo. The receptor source for this set is a person between 18 and 60 years old who received the Ad26.COV2.S COVID-19 vaccine or a placebo. The CDR3 runs from the conserved cysteine through the conserved F or W. The D gene is left open where the match is weak. Not every row has a clone size; where given, it reads once, few, many or a size class.

J gene	clone size	V gene	D gene	CDR3 DNA	CDR3 protein
TRBJ1-3	.	TRBV3-1/TRBV3-2	TRBD1	TGTGCCAGCAGCCAAAGGGGGCAGGGGGGAAACACCATATATTTT	CASSQRGQGGNTIYF
TRBJ1-1	.	TRBV7-3	TRBD1	TGTGCCAGCAGCCATACAGGGGGAGCGAACACTGAAGCTTTCTTT	CASSHTGGANTEAFF
TRBJ2-1	.	TRBV3-1/TRBV3-2	TRBD1	TGTGCCAGCAGCCAGGACCCTAGACAGGGGTGGGCTAAGTATGAGCAGTTCTTC	CASSQDPRQGWAKYEQFF
TRBJ2-5	once	TRBV18	.	TGTGCCAGCTCACCGTTCATCCAAGAGACCCAGTACTTC	CASSPFIQETQYF
TRBJ2-7	.	TRBV6-2/TRBV6-3	.	TGTGCCAGCAGTTGGCGCCAGGGAAGGACCTACGAGCAGTACTTC	CASSWRQGRTYEQYF
TRBJ2-7	.	TRBV12-3/TRBV12-4	TRBD2	TGTGCCAGCAGAAGACTAGCGGGAACCCGGTACTTC	CASRRLAGTRYF
TRBJ1-2	.	TRBV18	TRBD1	TGTGCCAGCTCACCGGATAGGGGGCATGGCTACACCTTC	CASSPDRGHGYTF
TRBJ2-5	.	TRBV5-4	.	TGTGCCAGCAGCTTGGTCTGGCAGGGGATGCAGACCCAGTACTTC	CASSLVWQGMQTQYF
TRBJ1-5	.	TRBV6-5	.	TGTGCCAGCAGTTACATAACAGGGAGCGATCAGCCCCAGCATTTT	CASSYITGSDQPQHF
TRBJ2-3	.	TRBV7-6	TRBD2	TGTGCCAGCAGCTTAGCTCTAGCGGGAGGTTCAGATACGCAGTATTTT	CASSLALAGGSDTQYF
TRBJ2-1	.	TRBV18	.	TGTGCCAGCCCCCCGGGGACCTCCTACAATGAGCAGTTCTTC	CASPPGTSYNEQFF
TRBJ2-2	.	TRBV9	.	TGTGCCAGCAGCGTGCGCCAAGTTTCAGGGGAGCTGTTTTTT	CASSVRQVSGELFF
TRBJ1-1	.	TRBV11-3	.	TGTGCCAGCAGCCAACAGGGATTTGGGGGGACTGAAGCTTTCTTT	CASSQQGFGGTEAFF
TRBJ1-2	few	TRBV7-9	.	TGTGCCAGCAGCTTAGATCGGGGTGGCTACACCTTC	CASSLDRGGYTF
TRBJ1-1	.	TRBV18	TRBD1	TGTGCCAGCTCACCACGGAGGGGGCAAGGGACTGAAGCTTTCTTT	CASSPRRGQGTEAFF
TRBJ1-1	.	TRBV29-1	.	TGCAGCGTTTTGGGATACACTGAAGCTTTCTTT	CSVLGYTEAFF
TRBJ1-5	.	TRBV21-1	.	TGTGCCAGCAGCAAACCATGGACAGGGGGACGTCAGCCCCAGCATTTT	CASSKPWTGGRQPQHF
TRBJ2-3	.	TRBV7-2	TRBD2	TGTGCCAGCAGCTTGGACCCTAGCGGGAGCCCAGATACGCAGTATTTT	CASSLDPSGSPDTQYF